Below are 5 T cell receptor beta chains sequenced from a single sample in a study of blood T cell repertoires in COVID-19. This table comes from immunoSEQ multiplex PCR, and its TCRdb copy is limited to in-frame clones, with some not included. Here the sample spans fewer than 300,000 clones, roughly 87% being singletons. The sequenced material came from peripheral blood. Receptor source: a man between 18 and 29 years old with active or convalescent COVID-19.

CDR3 DNA: TGCGCCAGCATAACCGCCCCCGGGGATCAGCCCCAGCATTTT. Amino acid sequence: CASITAPGDQPQHF. The V call is TRBV23-1, the J call TRBJ1-5, with D hard to call. TRBV23-1 carries the ORF label, with uncertain function. V dropped 7 bases and J dropped 5 bases, with 15 bases sitting between them. This CDR3 contains 14 residues.

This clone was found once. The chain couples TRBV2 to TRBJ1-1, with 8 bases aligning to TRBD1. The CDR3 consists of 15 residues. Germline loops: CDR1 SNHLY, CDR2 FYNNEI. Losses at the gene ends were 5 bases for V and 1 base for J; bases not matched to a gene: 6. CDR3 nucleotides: TGTGCCAGCAGTTCTCGGACAGGGTCGAACACTGAAGCTTTCTTT. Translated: CASSSRTGSNTEAFF.

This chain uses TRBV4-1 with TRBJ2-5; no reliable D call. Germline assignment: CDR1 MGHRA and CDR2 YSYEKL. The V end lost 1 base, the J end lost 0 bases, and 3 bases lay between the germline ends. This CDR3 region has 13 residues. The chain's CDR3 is CASSQAYQETQYF. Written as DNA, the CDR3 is TGCGCCAGCAGCCAAGCGTACCAAGAGACCCAGTACTTC.

The CDR3 bases are TGTGCCAGCAGCTTATTGCGAGAACTACAACCTAACACCATATATTTT. It codes for CASSLLRELQPNTIYF. V is TRBV13 and J is TRBJ1-3; D call uncertain. Germline V gene lookup returns CDR1 PRHDT and CDR2 FYEKMQ (reference sequence). The V and J ends lost 2 bases and 7 bases respectively, with 18 bases between them. CDR3 length: 16 residues.

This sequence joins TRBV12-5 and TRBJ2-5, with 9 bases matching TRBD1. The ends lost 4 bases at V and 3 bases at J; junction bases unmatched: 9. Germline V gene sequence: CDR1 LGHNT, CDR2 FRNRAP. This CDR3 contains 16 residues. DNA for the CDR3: TGTGCTAGTGGTTCAAGGGACAGGGCACCAAAAGAGACCCAGTACTTC. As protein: CASGSRDRAPKETQYF.